Following are 23 T cell receptor beta chains from one sample sequenced in a study of cytotoxic CD8 clonotypes in ibrutinib-treated CLL. Only in-frame clones appear in the TCRdb table, and some are missing; sequencing was by immunoSEQ multiplex PCR. The data show tens of thousands of clones, with almost 70% seen just once and about 30% held by the top ten. Sample: PBMCs, taken before ibrutinib treatment. The receptor set was obtained from a human donor with chronic lymphocytic leukemia.

The gene calls are TRBV4-2 and TRBJ1-2; perhaps TRBD1 as D (5 bases). Germline CDR1 reads LGHNA; CDR2 reads YNFKEQ. This CDR3 is built from 14 residues. The V gene lost 0 bases and the J gene lost 7 bases, with 12 bases spanning the gap. The CDR3 loop is CASSQDSGGSGYTF. The CDR3 nucleotides are TGTGCCAGCAGCCAAGATTCCGGGGGAAGTGGCTACACCTTC.

The chain employs TRBV13 and TRBJ1-2; D gene ambiguous. The length of the CDR3 is 13 residues. CDR1 and CDR2 (germline): PRHDT, FYEKMQ (reference sequence). Trimming pared 3 bases from V and 5 bases from J, leaving 10 bases between. CDR3 region: CASSFKGGYGYTF. The DNA for the CDR3 is TGTGCCAGCAGCTTTAAGGGCGGATATGGCTACACCTTC.

This clone was observed a handful of times. V usage is TRBV11-3 and J usage is TRBJ1-1; D unclear. Germline-derived CDR1 and CDR2 are SGHNT and YENEEA. The ends were cut back, 2 bases at V and 2 bases at J, with 6 bases in the middle. The CDR3 sequence is 13 residues long. CDR3 in DNA: TGTGCCAGCAGCTTATGGGAAAACACTGAAGCTTTCTTT. The encoded protein is CASSLWENTEAFF.

This sequence joins TRBV5-1 and TRBJ2-7, with D possibly TRBD2 on 5 matching bases. The germline V and J ends were trimmed by 5 bases and 0 bases, with 15 bases remaining between them. Germline CDR1 reads SGHRS; CDR2 reads YFSETQ. This CDR3 is built from 15 residues. CDR3 residues: CASRLEGYSSYEQYF. DNA of the CDR3: TGCGCCAGCAGACTCGAGGGATATAGCTCCTACGAGCAGTACTTC. Full variable domain (rest looked up from reference TRBV5-1 and TRBJ2-7): KAGVTQTPRYLIKTRGQQVTLSCSPISGHRSVSWYQQTPGQGLQFLFEYFSETQRNKGNFPGRFSGRQFSNSRSEMNVSTLELGDSALYLCASRLEGYSSYEQYFGPGTRLTVT.

V gene TRBV28 combines with J gene TRBJ1-1, with TRBD1 identical over 9 bases. Germline V gene lookup returns CDR1 MDHEN and CDR2 SYDVKM. V lost 8 bases to trimming and J lost 3 bases; unmatched junction nucleotides: 10. This CDR3 comprises 15 residues. Written as DNA, the CDR3 is TGTGCCAGCGGGGGGCAACAGGGGGCGTACACTGAAGCTTTCTTT. Encoded protein: CASGGQQGAYTEAFF. Using reference TRBV28 and TRBJ1-1 for the parts outside the CDR3, the full variable domain is DVKVTQSSRYLVKRTGEKVFLECVQDMDHENMFWYRQDPGLGLRLIYFSYDVKMKEKGDIPEGYSVSREKKERFSLILESASTNQTSMYLCASGGQQGAYTEAFFGQGTRLTVV.

This clone was observed a few times. The genes are TRBV15 and TRBJ2-4; 8 nucleotides line up with TRBD2. The V and J ends lost 0 bases and 8 bases, in that order; junction bases with no gene match: 9. Germline CDR1 and CDR2: LNHNV and YYDKDF (reference sequence). This CDR3 region has 16 residues. The chain's CDR3 is CATSRDLGLGFDIQYF. CDR3 DNA: TGTGCCACCAGCAGAGATTTGGGACTAGGATTCGACATTCAGTACTTC. Full variable domain (rest looked up from reference TRBV15 and TRBJ2-4): DAMVIQNPRYQVTQFGKPVTLSCSQTLNHNVMYWYQQKSSQAPKLLFHYYDKDFNNEADTPDNFQSRRPNTSFCFLDIRSPGLGDTAMYLCATSRDLGLGFDIQYFGAGTRLSVL.

The J gene is TRBJ2-7, the V gene TRBV5-1, with 10 bases identical to TRBD2. The germline CDR1 and CDR2 sequences are SGHRS and YFSETQ. The CDR3 length is 15 residues. The J segment lost 2 bases and the V segment lost 1 base, leaving 3 bases of the junction unmatched. Here the CDR3 DNA reads TGCGCCAGCAGCTTGTCTAGCGGGGGAACCTACGAGCAGTACTTC. This encodes CASSLSSGGTYEQYF. Full variable domain (remainder filled in from reference TRBV5-1 and TRBJ2-7): KAGVTQTPRYLIKTRGQQVTLSCSPISGHRSVSWYQQTPGQGLQFLFEYFSETQRNKGNFPGRFSGRQFSNSRSEMNVSTLELGDSALYLCASSLSSGGTYEQYFGPGTRLTVT.

The rearrangement joins TRBV6-5 to TRBJ2-7; tentative D call: TRBD2 (6 bases). This CDR3 comprises 16 residues. The V and J ends lost 0 bases and 0 bases respectively, with 12 bases between them. CDR1 and CDR2 from the germline V gene are MNHEY and SVGAGI. The CDR3 loop reads CASSYSPGLPSYEQYF. The CDR3 nucleotides read TGTGCCAGCAGTTACTCGCCGGGACTCCCCTCCTACGAGCAGTACTTC.

The chain combines TRBV7-2 with TRBJ1-3, with TRBD1 as a possible D gene (5 bases). This CDR3 is built from 14 residues. The ends were cut back, 3 bases at V and 1 base at J, with 7 bases in the middle. The V gene's germline CDR1 is SGHTA and CDR2 FQGNSA. The CDR3 spells CASSFQGSGNTIYF. The CDR3 DNA sequence: TGTGCCAGCAGCTTCCAGGGTTCTGGAAACACCATATATTTT.

This chain joins TRBV18 and TRBJ2-1; unclear D gene. Germline CDR1 is KGHSH and CDR2 is LQKENI. The ends were cut back, 2 bases at V and 0 bases at J, with 8 bases in the middle. This CDR3 spans 15 amino acids. The CDR3 coding sequence is TGTGCCAGCTCACCATGGCCTAGCTCCTACAATGAGCAGTTCTTC. Its protein product is CASSPWPSSYNEQFF.

The V and J genes are TRBV13 and TRBJ2-3; 10 nucleotides line up with TRBD2. V was pared by 1 base and J by 3 bases, with 4 bases of the junction left unmatched. Per germline, CDR1 PRHDT and CDR2 FYEKMQ (reference sequence). The length of the CDR3 is 16 residues. The DNA of the CDR3 is TGTGCCAGCAGCTTAGAACTTAGCGGGGGGACAGATACGCAGTATTTT. This gives the protein CASSLELSGGTDTQYF. The whole variable domain, filled in from reference TRBV13 and TRBJ2-3, reads AAGVIQSPRHLIKEKRETATLKCYPIPRHDTVYWYQQGPGQDPQFLISFYEKMQSDKGSIPDRFSAQQFSDYHSELNMSSLELGDSALYFCASSLELSGGTDTQYFGPGTRLTVL.

The count of this clone is one. The V gene is TRBV20-1, the J gene TRBJ2-1; no reliable D call. Germline lookup yields CDR1 DFQATT and CDR2 SNEGSKA (reference sequence). There are 11 residues in the CDR3. The V gene lost 5 bases and the J gene lost 9 bases, with 11 bases spanning the gap. The CDR3, as DNA: TGCAGTGCTGTCTACATGGGTGAGCAGTTCTTC. It encodes CSAVYMGEQFF.

This clone was seen only once. V is TRBV5-4 and J is TRBJ1-5; TRBD1 aligns across 9 bases. The V and J ends lost 4 bases and 4 bases, in that order; junction bases with no gene match: 3. CDR3 length: 14 amino acids. Germline lookup yields CDR1 SGHNT and CDR2 YYREEE (reference sequence). CDR3 loop: CASSTDRGNQPQHF. The CDR3 DNA follows: TGTGCCAGCAGCACTGACAGGGGGAATCAGCCCCAGCATTTT.

This clone has a handful of counts. The chain combines TRBV28 with TRBJ1-3; the D gene is possibly TRBD1 (5 bases). Germline CDR1 MDHEN, CDR2 SYDVKM. This CDR3 has 14 amino acids. V gave up 6 bases and J gave up 5 bases, with 14 bases separating them. CDR3 DNA sequence: TGTGCCAGCAGGGGCGCAGACAGAAGAAACACCATATATTTT. Translated, it gives CASRGADRRNTIYF.

This chain uses TRBV9 with TRBJ1-1; 10 bases line up with TRBD1. J lost 4 bases, V lost 6 bases, and 6 bases had no gene match. Germline V gene data show CDR1 as SGDLS and CDR2 as YYNGEE. This CDR3 comprises 14 residues. The DNA for the CDR3 is TGTGCCAGCACGAGGGACAGGGGTGGCACTGAAGCTTTCTTT. Residues: CASTRDRGGTEAFF.

Many counts were recorded for this clone. The chain employs TRBV19 and TRBJ2-3; possibly TRBD2 for D (6 bases). The CDR3 is 15 amino acids. V was pared by 3 bases and J by 1 base, with 11 bases between. Germline V gene sequence: CDR1 LNHDA, CDR2 SQIVND (reference sequence). DNA of the CDR3: TGTGCCAGTAGTATTGCGGGCGGGGGCACAGATACGCAGTATTTT. Translating it yields CASSIAGGGTDTQYF.

The chain recombines TRBV5-1 with TRBJ1-6; 7 bases align to TRBD1. This CDR3 is built from 18 residues. With V trimmed by 4 bases and J by 0 bases, 10 bases remained unmatched. Germline V CDR1 and CDR2: SGHRS, YFSETQ. Written as DNA, the CDR3 is TGCGCCAGCAGCCGCCCAACAGGGGTTAGCTCCTATAATTCACCCCTCCACTTT. Amino acids: CASSRPTGVSSYNSPLHF. The full variable domain, in which reference TRBV5-1 and TRBJ1-6 provide the parts outside the CDR3, is KAGVTQTPRYLIKTRGQQVTLSCSPISGHRSVSWYQQTPGQGLQFLFEYFSETQRNKGNFPGRFSGRQFSNSRSEMNVSTLELGDSALYLCASSRPTGVSSYNSPLHFGNGTRLTVT.

This clone was seen a handful of times. The chain recombines TRBV6-5 with TRBJ1-6, with TRBD1 matching over 10 bases. There are 16 residues in the CDR3. J was trimmed by 9 bases and V by 0 bases; bases with no gene match: 5. CDR1 is MNHEY and CDR2 is SVGAGI in the germline V gene. The CDR3 DNA follows: TGTGCCAGCAGTTACTCCCAGGACAGGGGGATTTCACCCCTCCACTTT. The encoded protein is CASSYSQDRGISPLHF.

This clone came up once. The rearrangement uses TRBV27 and TRBJ1-2, with TRBD1 identical over 7 bases. The trim removed 3 bases at V and 6 bases at J, leaving 7 bases unmatched. The germline V gene encodes CDR1 MNHEY and CDR2 SMNVEV (reference sequence). The CDR3 sequence is 14 residues long. DNA for the CDR3: TGTGCCAGCAGTTTGAACCGGGACAGCAATGGCTACACCTTC. Translation gives CASSLNRDSNGYTF.

This chain links TRBV5-1 with TRBJ1-3; no definite D call. Germline CDR1 SGHRS, CDR2 YFSETQ. V lost 4 bases, J lost 4 bases, and 15 bases lay in between. The CDR3 sequence is 15 residues long. CDR3 nucleotides: TGCGCCAGCAGCCTCGATTCGGGTCTGGGAAACACCATATATTTT. It encodes CASSLDSGLGNTIYF.

The chain has TRBV19 and TRBJ2-7; 8 bases are shared with TRBD1. The junction had 7 bases not matched to a gene; V was cut back by 3 bases and J by 0 bases. CDR1 is LNHDA, CDR2 SQIVND, per germline (reference sequence). The CDR3 is 16 residues long. DNA for the CDR3: TGTGCCAGTAGTATGGGGCCGGGACAGGCCTCCTACGAGCAGTACTTC. This sequence encodes CASSMGPGQASYEQYF.

The rearrangement joins TRBV30 to TRBJ2-7, with 9 bases aligning to TRBD1. The V and J ends lost 5 bases and 3 bases, in that order; junction bases with no gene match: 11. Germline CDR1 is GTSNPN and CDR2 is SVGIG (reference sequence). The CDR3 is 15 amino acids. CDR3 in DNA: TGTGCCTGGTTGAAGCCGGGACAGGGAAACTACGAGCAGTACTTC. Protein product: CAWLKPGQGNYEQYF.

This clone was observed at least ten times. The chain uses TRBV5-1 and TRBJ2-3; 11 bases agree with TRBD1. There are 15 residues in the CDR3. Germline assignment: CDR1 SGHRS and CDR2 YFSETQ. J was trimmed by 5 bases and V by 5 bases; bases with no gene match: 7. Here the CDR3 DNA reads TGCGCCAGCAGTATCCAGGACAGGGGGCGAGATACGCAGTATTTT. It encodes CASSIQDRGRDTQYF.